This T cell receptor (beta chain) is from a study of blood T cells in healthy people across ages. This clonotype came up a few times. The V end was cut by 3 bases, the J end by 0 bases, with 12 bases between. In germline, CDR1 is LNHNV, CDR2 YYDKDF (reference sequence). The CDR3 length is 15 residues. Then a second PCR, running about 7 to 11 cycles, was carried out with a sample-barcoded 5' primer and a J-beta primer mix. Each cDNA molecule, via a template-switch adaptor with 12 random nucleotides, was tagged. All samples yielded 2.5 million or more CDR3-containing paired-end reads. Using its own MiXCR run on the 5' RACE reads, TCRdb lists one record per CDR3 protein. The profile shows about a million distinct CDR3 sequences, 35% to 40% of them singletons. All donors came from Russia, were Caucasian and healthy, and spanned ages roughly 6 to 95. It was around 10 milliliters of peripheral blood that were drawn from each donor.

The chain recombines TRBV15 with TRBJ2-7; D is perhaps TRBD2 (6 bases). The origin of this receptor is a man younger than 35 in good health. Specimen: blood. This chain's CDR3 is CATSSGTSLSYEQYF. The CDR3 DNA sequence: TGTGCCACCAGCAGCGGGACTTCACTCTCCTACGAGCAGTACTTC.